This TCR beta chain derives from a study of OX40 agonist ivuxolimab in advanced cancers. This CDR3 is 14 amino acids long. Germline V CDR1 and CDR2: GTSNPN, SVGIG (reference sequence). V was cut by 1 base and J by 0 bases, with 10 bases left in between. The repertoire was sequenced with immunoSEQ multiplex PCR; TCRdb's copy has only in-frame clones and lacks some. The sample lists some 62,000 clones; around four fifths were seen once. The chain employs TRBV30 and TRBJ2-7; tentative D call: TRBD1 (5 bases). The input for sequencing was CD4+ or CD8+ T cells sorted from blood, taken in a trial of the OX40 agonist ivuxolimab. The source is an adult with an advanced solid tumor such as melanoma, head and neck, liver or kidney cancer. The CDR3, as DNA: TGTGCCTGGAGTGGACCGCAGGGCTCCTACGAGCAGTACTTC. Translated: CAWSGPQGSYEQYF. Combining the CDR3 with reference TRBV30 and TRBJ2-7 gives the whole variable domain SQTIHQWPATLVQPVGSPLSLECTVEGTSNPNLYWYRQAAGRGLQLLFYSVGIGQISSEVPQNLSASRPQDRQFILSSKKLLLSDSGFYLCAWSGPQGSYEQYFGPGTRLTVT.